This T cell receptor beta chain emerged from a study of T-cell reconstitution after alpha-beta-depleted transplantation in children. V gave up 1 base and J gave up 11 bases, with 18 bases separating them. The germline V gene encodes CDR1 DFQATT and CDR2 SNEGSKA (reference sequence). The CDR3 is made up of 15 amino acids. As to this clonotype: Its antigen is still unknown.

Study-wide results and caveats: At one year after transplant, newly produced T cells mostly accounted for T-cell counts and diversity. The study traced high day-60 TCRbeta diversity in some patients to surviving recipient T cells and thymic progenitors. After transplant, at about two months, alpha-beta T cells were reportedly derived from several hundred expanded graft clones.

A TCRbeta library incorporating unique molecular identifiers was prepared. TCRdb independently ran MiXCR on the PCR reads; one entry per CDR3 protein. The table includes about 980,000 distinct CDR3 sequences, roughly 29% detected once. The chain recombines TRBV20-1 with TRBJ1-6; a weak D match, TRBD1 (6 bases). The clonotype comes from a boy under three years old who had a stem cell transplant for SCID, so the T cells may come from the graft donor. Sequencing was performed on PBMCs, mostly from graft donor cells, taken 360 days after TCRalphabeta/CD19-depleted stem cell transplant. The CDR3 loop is CSARAPDSPIAPLHF. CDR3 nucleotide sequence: TGCAGTGCTAGAGCACCGGACAGCCCTATAGCACCCCTCCACTTT.